This T cell receptor beta chain was recovered during a study of T cell responses to AZD1222 COVID-19 vaccine (dated by TCRdb to the early 2020s). Notes on the research overall: TCR sequencing covered more than 230 trial participants: roughly 200 given two doses of AZD1222 and around 26 given two doses of MenACWY control vaccine. Trial participants were enrolled into age subgroups of 18-55, 56-69 and 70-plus years, which contained around 150, 28 and 57 TCR-sequenced participants, respectively.

Regarding this clone: Its specific antigen is unknown. Per-base qualities were not stored, and no clone one base away is much larger.

V drops 10 bases and J drops 0 bases, leaving 10 bases in between. Sequences SGHVS (CDR1) and FQNEAQ (CDR2) are obtained from the germline V gene. The cysteine opens and the phenylalanine closes a CDR3 of 12 amino acids. Only the CDR3 DNA is retained, 36 bases long and in frame from the first base. Here is what the overall study found, with its caveats: Vaccine-associated CD4 TCRs spanned the whole spike protein, with dominant responses in regions 160-218 and 743-854. Only five to seven AZD1222 recipients were SARS-CoV-2 seropositive at baseline, limiting conclusions about previously exposed vaccinees. A significant rise in spike-specific TCR breadth and depth was observed after two AZD1222 doses relative to day 0 and relative to MenACWY recipients. The 56-69-year group was small, and its depth increase did not reach significance, likely because of low power. Most participants were white British and females outnumbered males, and the authors suggested that clonal diversity may have been underestimated. Nearly half of unique spike-specific TCRs reportedly recognized epitopes outside regions mutated in the B.1.351 and B.1.1.7 variants. Because no day 14 peak-response samples were available, the repertoires could be characterized only after the peak T cell response.

The CDR3 regions of human TCRbeta chains were subjected to immunosequencing. Per the original workflow: Repertoire TCRs were matched against a reference library of SARS-CoV-2-specific TCRs generated with the MIRA antigen-specificity platform. Breadth was defined as the fraction of unique TCRs that were SARS-CoV-2-associated. Depth was defined as the fraction of total T cells that were SARS-CoV-2-associated. Using the MIRA data, each spike-specific TCR was assigned both to the spike region to which the TCR was reactive and to a CD4 or CD8 class. Log10-transformed breadth and depth values were compared by one-way ANOVA with Sidak's multiple comparisons tests. TCRdb obtained this table from immuneACCESS and retained in-frame rearrangements with V and J assigned. These tables miss some clones; where compared with another copy, unresolved V genes account for less than half of the shortfall, and the remainder is unexplained. That table furnishes V, J and clone size, whereas the DNA furnished D and trimming. The sample table holds 150,000 to 200,000 clones, of which 90% to 95% were seen once. Of the sample, 3.6% is held by the ten largest clones.

The sample's time point label is to be understood as: about 28 days (+/-7) after the second vaccine dose. The treatment or condition tag for this specimen amounts to: meningococcal conjugate vaccine given as trial control. Vaccinee samples came from UK trials COV001 and COV002, including a single-blind randomized controlled phase 2/3 trial of AZD1222 (ChAdOx1 nCoV-19) in healthy adults. Trial participant PBMC samples were collected at day 0 and day 28 after the second dose for TCRbeta chain sequencing. This TCR was recovered from an adult who received the MenACWY meningococcal vaccine as a control. The rearranged chain carries TRBV7-8 and TRBJ2-7; D gene: possibly TRBD1, on 5 matching bases. The sample was peripheral blood, taken 28 days after the second dose of the MenACWY control vaccine. The nucleotides are TGTGCCACTAGACAGAGCTCCTACGAGCAGTACTTC. It encodes CATRQSSYEQYF.